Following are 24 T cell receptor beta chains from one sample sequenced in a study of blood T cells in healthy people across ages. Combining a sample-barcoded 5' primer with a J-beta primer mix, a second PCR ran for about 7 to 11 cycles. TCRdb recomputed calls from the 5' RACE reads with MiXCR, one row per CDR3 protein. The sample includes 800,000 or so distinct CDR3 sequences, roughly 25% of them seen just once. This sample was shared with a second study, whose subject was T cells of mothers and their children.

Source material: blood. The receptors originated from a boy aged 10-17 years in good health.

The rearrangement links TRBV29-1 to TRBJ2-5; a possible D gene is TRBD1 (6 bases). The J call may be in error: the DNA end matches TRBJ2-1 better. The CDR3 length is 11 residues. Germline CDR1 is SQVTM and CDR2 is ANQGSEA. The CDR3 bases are TGCAGCCCATCTGACAGGAATGAGCAGTTCTTC. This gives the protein CSPSDRNEQFF.

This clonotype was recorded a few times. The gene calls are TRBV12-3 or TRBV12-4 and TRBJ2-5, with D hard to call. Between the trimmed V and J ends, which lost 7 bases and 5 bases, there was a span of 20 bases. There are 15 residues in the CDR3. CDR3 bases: TGTGCCAGCACCCAAAACACCGCCACCGGGGAGACCCAGTACTTC. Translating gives CASTQNTATGETQYF.

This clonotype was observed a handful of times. Here the CDR3 reads CASSTSWSNYEQYF. The CDR3, as DNA: TGTGCCAGCAGCACTAGCTGGTCCAACTACGAGCAGTACTTC. The chain couples TRBV6-2 or TRBV6-3 to TRBJ2-7; D is possibly TRBD2 (6 bases). Germline CDR1 reads MNHEY; CDR2 reads SVGEGT. The CDR3 is 14 residues long. The V gene lost 6 bases and the J gene lost 3 bases, with 15 bases spanning the gap.

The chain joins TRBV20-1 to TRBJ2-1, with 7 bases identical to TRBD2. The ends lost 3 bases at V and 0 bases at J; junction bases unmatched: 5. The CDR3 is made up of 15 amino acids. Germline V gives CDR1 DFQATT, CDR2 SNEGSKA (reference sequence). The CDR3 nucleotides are TGCAGTGCTAGTTTAGCGGGTTACTCCTACAATGAGCAGTTCTTC. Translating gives CSASLAGYSYNEQFF.

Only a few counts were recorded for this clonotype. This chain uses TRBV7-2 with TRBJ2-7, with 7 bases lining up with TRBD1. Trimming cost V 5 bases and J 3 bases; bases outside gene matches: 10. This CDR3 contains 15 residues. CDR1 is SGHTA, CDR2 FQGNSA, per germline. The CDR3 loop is CASSQGTAQFYEQYF. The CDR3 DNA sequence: TGTGCCAGCAGCCAAGGGACAGCCCAGTTCTACGAGCAGTACTTC.

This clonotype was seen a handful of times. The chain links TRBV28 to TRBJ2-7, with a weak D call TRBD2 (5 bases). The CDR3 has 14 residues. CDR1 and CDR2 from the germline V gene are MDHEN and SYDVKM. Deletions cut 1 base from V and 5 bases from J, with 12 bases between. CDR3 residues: CASSLFEGVHEQYF. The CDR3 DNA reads TGTGCCAGCAGTTTATTCGAGGGAGTCCACGAGCAGTACTTC.

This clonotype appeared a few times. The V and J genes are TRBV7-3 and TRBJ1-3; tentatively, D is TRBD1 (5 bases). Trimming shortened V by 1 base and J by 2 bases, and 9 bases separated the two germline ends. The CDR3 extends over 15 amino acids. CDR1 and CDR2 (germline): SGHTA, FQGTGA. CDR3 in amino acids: CASSLRGEAGNTIYF. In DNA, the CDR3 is TGTGCCAGCAGCTTAAGAGGGGAAGCTGGAAACACCATATATTTT.

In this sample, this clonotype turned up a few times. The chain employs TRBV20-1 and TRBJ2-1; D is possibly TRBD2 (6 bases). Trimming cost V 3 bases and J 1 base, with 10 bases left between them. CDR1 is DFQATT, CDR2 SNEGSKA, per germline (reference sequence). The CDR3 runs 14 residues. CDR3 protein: CSASSGTSYNEQFF. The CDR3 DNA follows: TGCAGTGCTAGTAGCGGAACATCCTACAATGAGCAGTTCTTC.

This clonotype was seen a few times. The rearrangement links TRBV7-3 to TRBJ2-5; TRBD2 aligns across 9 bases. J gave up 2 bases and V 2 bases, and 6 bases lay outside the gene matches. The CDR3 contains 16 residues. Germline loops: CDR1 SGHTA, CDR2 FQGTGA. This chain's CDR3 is CASSLGSGLAQETQYF. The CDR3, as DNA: TGTGCCAGCAGCTTAGGTTCCGGACTAGCGCAAGAGACCCAGTACTTC.

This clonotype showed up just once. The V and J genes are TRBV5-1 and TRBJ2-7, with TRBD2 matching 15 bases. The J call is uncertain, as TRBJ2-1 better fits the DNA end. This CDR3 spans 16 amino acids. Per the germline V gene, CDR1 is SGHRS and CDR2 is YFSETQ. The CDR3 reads CASSPPGLAGGSAQFF. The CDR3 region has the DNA TGCGCCAGCAGCCCCCCGGGACTAGCGGGGGGTTCGGCACAGTTCTTC.

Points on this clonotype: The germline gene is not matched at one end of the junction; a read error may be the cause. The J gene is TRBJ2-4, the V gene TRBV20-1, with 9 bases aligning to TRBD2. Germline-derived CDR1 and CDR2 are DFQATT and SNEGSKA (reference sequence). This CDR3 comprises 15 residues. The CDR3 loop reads CSTSESSGEKNIQYF. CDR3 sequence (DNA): TGCAGTACTAGTGAGTCTAGCGGGGAAAAAAACATTCAGTACTTC.

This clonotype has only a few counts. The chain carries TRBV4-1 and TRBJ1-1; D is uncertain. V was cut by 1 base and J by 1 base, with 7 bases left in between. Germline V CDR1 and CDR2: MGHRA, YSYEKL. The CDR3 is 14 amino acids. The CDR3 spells CASSQARANTEAFF. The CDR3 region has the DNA TGCGCCAGCAGCCAAGCCCGGGCGAACACTGAAGCTTTCTTT.

CDR3 loop: CASARQGQETQYF. DNA of the CDR3: TGTGCCAGTGCCCGACAGGGTCAAGAGACCCAGTACTTC. This chain uses TRBV19 with TRBJ2-5; 7 nucleotides line up with TRBD1. The germline CDR1 and CDR2 sequences are LNHDA and SQIVND (reference sequence). The V and J ends lost 8 bases and 2 bases, in that order; junction bases with no gene match: 5. The CDR3 totals 13 residues.

The CDR3 sequence is CASNHAPPGHFGYTF. CDR3 in DNA: TGTGCCAGCAACCACGCCCCCCCCGGTCATTTTGGCTACACCTTC. This chain connects TRBV12-3 or TRBV12-4 to TRBJ1-2, with unresolved D. The V and J ends lost 7 bases and 7 bases respectively, with 22 bases between them. The CDR3 covers 15 residues.

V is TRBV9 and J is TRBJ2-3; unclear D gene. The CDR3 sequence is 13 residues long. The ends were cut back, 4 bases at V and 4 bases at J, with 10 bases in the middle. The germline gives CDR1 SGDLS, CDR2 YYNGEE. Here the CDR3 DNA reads TGTGCCAGCAGCCCTCCCCACGCAGATACGCAGTATTTT. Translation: CASSPPHADTQYF.

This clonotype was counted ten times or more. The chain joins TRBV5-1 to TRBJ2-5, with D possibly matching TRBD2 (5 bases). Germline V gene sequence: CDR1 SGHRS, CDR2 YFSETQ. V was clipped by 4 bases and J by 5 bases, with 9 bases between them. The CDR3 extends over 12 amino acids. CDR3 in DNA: TGCGCCAGCAGCCGGACTTTGGAGACCCAGTACTTC. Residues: CASSRTLETQYF.

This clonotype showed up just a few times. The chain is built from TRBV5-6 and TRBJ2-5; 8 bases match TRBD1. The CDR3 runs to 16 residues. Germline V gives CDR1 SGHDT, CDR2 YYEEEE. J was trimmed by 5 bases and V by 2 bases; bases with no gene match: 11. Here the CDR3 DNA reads TGTGCCAGCAGCTTACTCGGGACAGGAAAAGAGGAGACCCAGTACTTC. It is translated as CASSLLGTGKEETQYF.

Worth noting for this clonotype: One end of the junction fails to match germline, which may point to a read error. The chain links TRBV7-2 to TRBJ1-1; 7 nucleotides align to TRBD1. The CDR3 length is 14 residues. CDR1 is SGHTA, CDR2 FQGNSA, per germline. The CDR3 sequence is CASSLQTGSAEAFF. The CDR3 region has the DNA TGTGCCAGCAGCCTCCAGACAGGGTCTGCTGAAGCCTTCTTT.

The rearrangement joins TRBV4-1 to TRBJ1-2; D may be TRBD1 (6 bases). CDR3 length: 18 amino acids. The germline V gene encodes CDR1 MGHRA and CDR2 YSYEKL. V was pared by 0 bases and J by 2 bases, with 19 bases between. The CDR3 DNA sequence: TGCGCCAGCAGCCAAGATTGGTCAGGGGTCTTAGAAAACTATGGCTACACCTTC. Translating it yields CASSQDWSGVLENYGYTF.

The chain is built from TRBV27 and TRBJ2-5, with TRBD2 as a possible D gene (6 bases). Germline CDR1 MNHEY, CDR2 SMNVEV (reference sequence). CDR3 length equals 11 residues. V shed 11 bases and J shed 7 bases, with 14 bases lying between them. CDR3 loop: CASGWRGTQYF. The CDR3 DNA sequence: TGTGCCTCCGGGTGGCGGGGGACCCAGTACTTC.

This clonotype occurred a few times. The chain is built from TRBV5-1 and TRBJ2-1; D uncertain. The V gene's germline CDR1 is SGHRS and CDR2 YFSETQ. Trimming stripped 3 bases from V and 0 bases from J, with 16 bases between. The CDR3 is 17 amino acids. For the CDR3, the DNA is TGCGCCAGCAGCTACGAACCCCAGGCTAGCTCCTACAATGAGCAGTTCTTC. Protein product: CASSYEPQASSYNEQFF.

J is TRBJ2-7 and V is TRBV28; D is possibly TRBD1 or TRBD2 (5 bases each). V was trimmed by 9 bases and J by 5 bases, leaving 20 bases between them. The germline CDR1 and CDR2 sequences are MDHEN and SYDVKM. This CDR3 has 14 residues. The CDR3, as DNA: TGTGCCAGTTTTGGGGGACCCACTTTTAACGAGCAGTACTTC. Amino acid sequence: CASFGGPTFNEQYF.

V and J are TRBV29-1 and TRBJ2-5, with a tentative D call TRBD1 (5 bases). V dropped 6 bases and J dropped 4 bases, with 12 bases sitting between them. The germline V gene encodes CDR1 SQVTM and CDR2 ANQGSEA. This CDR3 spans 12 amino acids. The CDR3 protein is CSVLNRRETQYF. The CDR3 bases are TGCAGCGTCCTAAACAGGAGAGAGACCCAGTACTTC.

The CDR3 sequence is CSAGGTGSMNTEAFF. The CDR3 DNA reads TGCAGCGCTGGGGGGACAGGCTCCATGAACACTGAAGCTTTCTTT. This chain uses TRBV29-1 with TRBJ1-1; 8 nucleotides align to TRBD1. V shed 7 bases, J shed 0 bases, and the junction held 10 bases outside the gene matches. This CDR3 spans 15 amino acids. CDR1 is SQVTM, CDR2 ANQGSEA, per germline.